The 18 T cell receptor beta chains below come from one sample, sequenced in a study of CD8 T cells in Susac syndrome. Random hexamers were used to reverse transcribe the RNA input (about 0.45 to 1 ug). In TCRdb, the immunoSEQ multiplex PCR reads were re-called with MiXCR into one record per CDR3 protein. The repertoire holds 300,000 to 350,000 distinct CDR3 sequences, about 91% seen once, with roughly 0.059% in the top ten. The sequenced material came from CD4+ T cells from PBMCs. The receptors were gathered from a human donor with multiple sclerosis.

The V call is TRBV5-1, the J call TRBJ2-1, with TRBD2 identical over 11 bases. Germline CDR1 and CDR2: SGHRS and YFSETQ. Trimming removed 3 bases from V and 4 bases from J; junction bases left unmatched: 3. The CDR3 length is 15 residues. The CDR3 sequence is CASSSGLAEYNEQFF. The CDR3 DNA follows: TGCGCCAGCAGCTCGGGACTAGCGGAATACAATGAGCAGTTCTTC.

This clonotype was detected once. The chain carries TRBV7-9 and TRBJ1-2; possibly TRBD1 for D (6 bases). V gave up 4 bases and J gave up 8 bases, with 8 bases separating them. The CDR3 totals 11 residues. Germline V lookup: CDR1 SEHNR, CDR2 FQNEAQ (reference sequence). This CDR3 is CASSSGQGYTF. The CDR3 DNA is TGTGCCAGCAGCTCCGGACAGGGCTACACCTTC.

This chain connects TRBV10-3 to TRBJ2-2, with D possibly TRBD2 on 5 matching bases. V gave up 5 bases and J gave up 6 bases, with 13 bases separating them. CDR3 size: 14 residues. Germline assignment: CDR1 ENHRY and CDR2 SYGVKD. The CDR3 bases are TGTGCCATCAGTACGGCCGGGATGTCCGGGGAGCTGTTTTTT. This codes for CAISTAGMSGELFF.

The chain combines TRBV5-4 with TRBJ2-3, with TRBD2 matching 12 bases. The CDR3 runs 16 residues. The germline CDR1 and CDR2 sequences are SGHNT and YYREEE (reference sequence). After removal of 4 bases from V and 0 bases from J, the junction contained 3 bases not matched to a gene. CDR3 in amino acids: CASSPGTSGSTDTQYF. The CDR3 nucleotides read TGTGCCAGCAGCCCCGGGACTAGCGGGAGCACAGATACGCAGTATTTT.

The rearrangement joins TRBV7-2 to TRBJ2-5; possible D gene TRBD1, 6 bases. V was trimmed by 4 bases and J by 7 bases, leaving 16 bases between them. The CDR3 is 14 residues long. Germline V lookup: CDR1 SGHTA, CDR2 FQGNSA. The CDR3: CASSYEQGPGTQYF. For the CDR3, the DNA is TGTGCCAGCAGCTACGAACAGGGCCCAGGGACCCAGTACTTC.

This chain connects TRBV5-1 to TRBJ1-1, with a tentative D call TRBD1 (5 bases). With 2 bases removed from V and 4 bases from J, the gap between germline ends came to 12 bases. The CDR3 contains 14 residues. CDR1 and CDR2 from the germline V gene are SGHRS and YFSETQ. CDR3 region: CASSFDGGGTEAFF. CDR3 sequence (DNA): TGCGCCAGCAGCTTTGACGGGGGGGGCACTGAAGCTTTCTTT. The whole variable domain, remainder taken from reference TRBV5-1 and TRBJ1-1, is KAGVTQTPRYLIKTRGQQVTLSCSPISGHRSVSWYQQTPGQGLQFLFEYFSETQRNKGNFPGRFSGRQFSNSRSEMNVSTLELGDSALYLCASSFDGGGTEAFFGQGTRLTVV.

CDR3 bases: TGTGCCAGCAGTGTCAGGGTTGGTGGCTACACCTTC. It is translated as CASSVRVGGYTF. The rearrangement links TRBV28 to TRBJ1-2; TRBD1 might be the D (5 bases). This CDR3 is 12 amino acids long. The germline V gene has CDR1 MDHEN and CDR2 SYDVKM. Trimming left V 5 bases short and J 7 bases short, with 11 bases between.

The chain uses TRBV27 and TRBJ1-1, with 7 bases fitting TRBD1. The CDR3 consists of 17 residues. Germline lookup yields CDR1 MNHEY and CDR2 SMNVEV (reference sequence). V lost 5 bases to trimming and J lost 0 bases; unmatched junction nucleotides: 12. The CDR3 protein is CASSARQGRGLNTEAFF. The CDR3 nucleotides are TGTGCCAGCAGTGCGAGACAGGGTCGGGGATTGAACACTGAAGCTTTCTTT.

V gene TRBV30 combines with J gene TRBJ2-1, with 7 bases identical to TRBD2. Germline V CDR1 and CDR2: GTSNPN, SVGIG (reference sequence). Trimming cost V 7 bases and J 3 bases; bases outside gene matches: 6. The CDR3 runs 13 residues. The CDR3 loop reads CAYLRDYYNEQFF. The CDR3 DNA is TGTGCCTACCTACGGGACTACTACAATGAGCAGTTCTTC. Full variable domain (missing parts from reference TRBV30 and TRBJ2-1): SQTIHQWPATLVQPVGSPLSLECTVEGTSNPNLYWYRQAAGRGLQLLFYSVGIGQISSEVPQNLSASRPQDRQFILSSKKLLLSDSGFYLCAYLRDYYNEQFFGPGTRLTVL.

DNA of the CDR3: TGTGCCAGCAGTAAGGGGCAGACTCAGTGGGAGCTGTTTTTT. It codes for CASSKGQTQWELFF. The J gene is TRBJ2-2, the V gene TRBV6-6, with a weak D call TRBD1 (5 bases). The CDR3 contains 14 residues. Germline CDR1 is MNHNY and CDR2 is SVGAGI (reference sequence). V gave up 5 bases and J gave up 9 bases, with 16 bases separating them.

This clonotype was seen once. J is TRBJ2-1 and V is TRBV29-1; D could derive from TRBD1 or TRBD2 (6 bases each). Germline V gives CDR1 SQVTM, CDR2 ANQGSEA. There are 12 residues in the CDR3. The V gene lost 6 bases and the J gene lost 7 bases, with 13 bases spanning the gap. The CDR3 loop reads CSVRRRGNEQFF. The CDR3 bases are TGCAGCGTCCGACGGAGGGGGAATGAGCAGTTCTTC.

J is TRBJ2-1 and V is TRBV28, with 9 bases aligning to TRBD2. Losses at the gene ends were 3 bases for V and 12 bases for J; bases not matched to a gene: 12. Germline V gives CDR1 MDHEN, CDR2 SYDVKM. This CDR3 comprises 15 residues. In nucleotides, the CDR3 is TGTGCCAGCAGTTTCTCTAGCGGGATTCCCACGTGGCAGTTCTTC. Encoded protein: CASSFSSGIPTWQFF.

The chain uses TRBV6-2 or TRBV6-3 and TRBJ1-5, with TRBD1 matching over 8 bases. Germline loops: CDR1 MNHEY, CDR2 SVGEGT. V lost 7 bases to trimming and J lost 7 bases; unmatched junction nucleotides: 12. CDR3 length: 15 residues. The CDR3 is CASTTAGTGLQPQHF. The CDR3 nucleotides are TGTGCCAGCACTACAGCCGGGACAGGTTTGCAGCCCCAGCATTTT.

This clonotype was picked up one time. The chain uses TRBV7-9 and TRBJ2-3; possible D gene TRBD2, 6 bases. The V end lost 4 bases, the J end lost 5 bases, and 22 bases lay between the germline ends. This CDR3 has 17 residues. Germline CDR1 is SEHNR and CDR2 is FQNEAQ (reference sequence). CDR3 amino acids: CASSYRRSGLVGDTQYF. In DNA form, the CDR3 reads TGTGCCAGCAGCTATCGGCGTAGCGGCCTGGTTGGAGATACGCAGTATTTT.

Only one count was recorded for this clonotype. This chain joins TRBV3-1 and TRBJ1-3; D call uncertain. Germline lookup yields CDR1 LGHDT and CDR2 YNNKEL (reference sequence). The CDR3 is made up of 16 amino acids. Trimming cost V 0 bases and J 2 bases, with 11 bases left between them. The chain's CDR3 is CASSQDLGWTGNTIYF. The CDR3 coding sequence is TGTGCCAGCAGCCAAGATTTGGGGTGGACTGGAAACACCATATATTTT.

This chain joins TRBV7-8 and TRBJ1-5; TRBD1 matches at 8 bases. The CDR3 covers 16 residues. The V gene's germline CDR1 is SGHVS and CDR2 FQNEAQ. Losses at the gene ends were 5 bases for V and 4 bases for J; bases not matched to a gene: 10. The CDR3 is CASSPLTGTGNQPQHF. The CDR3 coding sequence is TGTGCCAGCAGCCCACTCACCGGGACAGGAAATCAGCCCCAGCATTTT.

The chain combines TRBV4-1 with TRBJ1-2; 9 bases agree with TRBD1. CDR1 is MGHRA, CDR2 YSYEKL, per germline. The V segment lost 4 bases and the J segment 7 bases; nucleotides outside the gene matches: 16. The CDR3 spans 17 residues. CDR3 protein: CASSLASRDREIRGYTF. CDR3 sequence (DNA): TGCGCCAGCAGCCTAGCCTCGCGGGACAGGGAGATTCGTGGCTACACCTTC.

The chain recombines TRBV20-1 with TRBJ1-4; tentative D call: TRBD1 (5 bases). In germline, CDR1 is DFQATT, CDR2 SNEGSKA (reference sequence). Trimming left V 0 bases short and J 7 bases short, with 12 bases between. The CDR3 has 14 residues. The CDR3 nucleotides read TGCAGTGCTAGAGATCATCAGGGTAGTGAAAAACTGTTTTTT. Protein: CSARDHQGSEKLFF.